One and the same sample provided the 25 T cell receptor beta chains below, sequenced in a study of Tregs in tolerant kidney transplant recipients. Related graft donors supplied nonmyeloablative bone marrow transplants, and mixed chimerism was transient. The method was immunoSEQ multiplex PCR; TCRdb's version includes in-frame clones alone and lacks a portion of them. Seen here are about 50,000 clones, approximately 89% observed once, and the top ten hold around 16%. This specimen was CD8+ T cells from blood (PBMCs), taken 12 months after the transplant. All receptors derive from a human patient who received a combined kidney and bone marrow transplant. Some T cells may have come from the graft donor.

The chain joins TRBV5-1 to TRBJ2-7; TRBD2 agrees at 8 bases. Trimming removed 5 bases from V and 3 bases from J; junction bases left unmatched: 25. CDR3 size: 20 residues. CDR1 is SGHRS and CDR2 is YFSETQ in the germline V gene. CDR3 in DNA: TGCGCCAGCAGGCCGGGTGGGGTTCCGGGAGGGCCAAGTGCAGTCTACGAGCAGTACTTC. Encoded protein: CASRPGGVPGGPSAVYEQYF.

The table lists this clone with a count of one. This chain joins TRBV9 and TRBJ2-1; no definite D call. V dropped 0 bases and J dropped 0 bases, with 7 bases sitting between them. The CDR3 contains 15 residues. CDR1 and CDR2 from the germline V gene are SGDLS and YYNGEE. The CDR3 reads CASSVEESSYNEQFF. The CDR3 coding sequence is TGTGCCAGCAGCGTAGAGGAGAGCTCCTACAATGAGCAGTTCTTC.

The V call is TRBV7-9, the J call TRBJ2-5, with a possible D match to TRBD2 (7 bases). The CDR3 totals 14 residues. Trimming left V 7 bases short and J 1 base short, with 13 bases between. Germline CDR1 is SEHNR and CDR2 is FQNEAQ (reference sequence). This CDR3 reads CASNPGGLQETQYF. The CDR3 DNA reads as TGTGCCAGCAACCCGGGGGGCCTCCAAGAGACCCAGTACTTC.

The V call is TRBV27, the J call TRBJ2-1; TRBD2 might be the D (6 bases). The CDR3 loop spans 15 amino acids. Trimming cost V 5 bases and J 7 bases, with 18 bases left between them. The germline V gene encodes CDR1 MNHEY and CDR2 SMNVEV (reference sequence). CDR3 sequence: CASSLLGRRGNEQFF. In DNA form, the CDR3 reads TGTGCCAGCAGTCTACTAGGCAGACGGGGGAATGAGCAGTTCTTC.

The chain joins TRBV7-6 to TRBJ2-7; 15 nucleotides line up with TRBD2. The CDR3 is made up of 17 amino acids. The V and J ends lost 5 bases and 4 bases, in that order; junction bases with no gene match: 9. Per the germline V gene, CDR1 is SGHVS and CDR2 is FNYEAQ. The CDR3 is CASSPRTSGRAKYEQYF. CDR3 in DNA: TGTGCCAGCAGCCCTCGGACTAGCGGGAGGGCCAAATACGAGCAGTACTTC.

In this sample, this clone turned up once. The junction differs from germline at one of its ends, possibly a read error. V is TRBV27 and J is TRBJ1-4, with D perhaps TRBD1 (6 bases). The CDR3 is 14 amino acids. The V gene's germline CDR1 is MNHEY and CDR2 SMNVEV (reference sequence). The CDR3 region is CANSLSQGSEKLFF. The CDR3 DNA reads TGTGCCAACAGTTTATCACAGGGAAGTGAAAAACTGTTTTTT.

The chain couples TRBV6-5 to TRBJ2-5; unclear D gene. CDR3 length: 11 residues. Deletions cut 8 bases from V and 4 bases from J, with 8 bases between. In germline, CDR1 is MNHEY, CDR2 SVGAGI. The CDR3 sequence: CASLNGETQYF. CDR3 nucleotides: TGTGCCAGCCTTAACGGAGAGACCCAGTACTTC.

The V gene is TRBV7-2, the J gene TRBJ2-2, with D possibly matching TRBD1 (5 bases). V lost 5 bases and J 5 bases, leaving 27 bases between the germline ends. Germline CDR1 is SGHTA and CDR2 is FQGNSA. This CDR3 is built from 19 residues. In DNA, the CDR3 is TGTGCCAGCAGCCCTAAGGACGCGGAGAATATTCAGGGTACCGGGGAGCTGTTTTTT. The encoded protein is CASSPKDAENIQGTGELFF.

This chain joins TRBV7-2 and TRBJ2-5; TRBD2 might be the D (6 bases). Looked up from germline, CDR1 is SGHTA and CDR2 is FQGNSA. This CDR3 has 15 amino acids. Trimming shortened V by 1 base and J by 7 bases, and 16 bases separated the two germline ends. Here the CDR3 DNA reads TGTGCCAGCAGCTTAGGCCCGGGACTTTTTGGGACCCAGTACTTC. This encodes CASSLGPGLFGTQYF. Supplemented by reference TRBV7-2 and TRBJ2-5, the full variable domain reads GAGVSQSPSNKVTEKGKDVELRCDPISGHTALYWYRQSLGQGLEFLIYFQGNSAPDKSGLPSDRFSAERTGGSVSTLTIQRTQQEDSAVYLCASSLGPGLFGTQYFGPGTRLLVL.

As to this clone: Different DNA sequences within this sample yield the same CDR3. The CDR3 nucleotides are TGTGCCAGCAGGCAGGGCTACACAGATACGCAGTATTTT. Amino acids: CASRQGYTDTQYF. The V gene is TRBV7-9, the J gene TRBJ2-3; D may be TRBD1 (5 bases). V lost 6 bases, J lost 2 bases, and 9 bases lay in between. The CDR3 extends over 13 amino acids. Per the germline V gene, CDR1 is SEHNR and CDR2 is FQNEAQ (reference sequence).

This chain joins TRBV29-1 and TRBJ1-2; 10 bases align to TRBD1. Germline lookup yields CDR1 SQVTM and CDR2 ANQGSEA. The CDR3 consists of 15 residues. The V segment lost 6 bases and the J segment 6 bases; nucleotides outside the gene matches: 13. In DNA, the CDR3 is TGCAGCGTAGCCACCTGGGACAGGGGACGTGATGGCTACACCTTC. Protein: CSVATWDRGRDGYTF.

The V call is TRBV5-6, the J call TRBJ1-1, with D possibly matching TRBD1 (6 bases). CDR1 is SGHDT and CDR2 is YYEEEE in the germline V gene. There are 14 residues in the CDR3. V lost 0 bases, J lost 3 bases, and 9 bases lay in between. Here the CDR3 reads CASSLAAGDTEAFF. Here the CDR3 DNA reads TGTGCCAGCAGCTTGGCCGCAGGGGACACTGAAGCTTTCTTT.

The rearrangement uses TRBV7-9 and TRBJ2-7; 8 nucleotides match TRBD1. The germline CDR1 and CDR2 sequences are SEHNR and FQNEAQ (reference sequence). The length of the CDR3 is 17 residues. Unmatched junction bases numbered 13, after V lost 3 bases and J lost 3 bases. CDR3 nucleotides: TGTGCCAGCAGCTTGTGGGACCGAGTGACAGGGGTCTACGAGCAGTACTTC. Translated, it gives CASSLWDRVTGVYEQYF.

The chain employs TRBV10-3 and TRBJ2-3, with 11 bases that match TRBD2. V trimming: 6 bases; J trimming: 2 bases; junction bases outside the gene matches: 7. The CDR3 has 16 amino acids. Germline V lookup: CDR1 ENHRY, CDR2 SYGVKD. DNA for the CDR3: TGTGCCATCAGAATCGGACTAGCGGGCCTCACAGATACGCAGTATTTT. Translation gives CAIRIGLAGLTDTQYF.

This clone was detected only a few times. V usage is TRBV15 and J usage is TRBJ2-5; 8 nucleotides match TRBD1. The CDR3 consists of 14 residues. Germline V gives CDR1 LNHNV, CDR2 YYDKDF (reference sequence). V was pared by 6 bases and J by 2 bases, with 5 bases of the junction left unmatched. CDR3 nucleotides: TGTGCCACCAGAGGACGGACAGGGCAAGAGACCCAGTACTTC. It is translated as CATRGRTGQETQYF.

The chain employs TRBV7-2 and TRBJ2-1; 9 positions agree with TRBD1. The J segment lost 9 bases and the V segment lost 4 bases, leaving 16 bases of the junction unmatched. The CDR3 is 17 residues long. The germline gives CDR1 SGHTA, CDR2 FQGNSA. In DNA form, the CDR3 reads TGTGCCAGCAGCTCTAGAGGGAGGGACAGGGCATGGGGTGAGCAGTTCTTC. Protein: CASSSRGRDRAWGEQFF.

V gene TRBV27 combines with J gene TRBJ2-7, with D uncertain. CDR1 and CDR2 from the germline V gene are MNHEY and SMNVEV (reference sequence). CDR3 length: 14 residues. V dropped 3 bases and J dropped 0 bases, with 9 bases sitting between them. CDR3 region: CASSFLLNSYEQYF. CDR3 DNA sequence: TGTGCCAGCAGTTTCTTACTAAACTCCTACGAGCAGTACTTC.

This rearrangement joins TRBV6-1 to TRBJ1-2; a possible D gene is TRBD1 (6 bases). CDR1 and CDR2 from the germline V gene are MNHNS and SASEGT. The CDR3 runs 14 residues. V was shortened by 6 bases and J by 3 bases, with 14 bases between the two germline ends. The CDR3 nucleotides are TGTGCCAGCAGCCCGGGACAATTCGACTATGGCTACACCTTC. Its translation is CASSPGQFDYGYTF.

The V call is TRBV30, the J call TRBJ1-4; D might be TRBD1 (5 bases). From germline, CDR1 is GTSNPN and CDR2 SVGIG (reference sequence). With 0 bases removed from V and 8 bases from J, the gap between germline ends came to 13 bases. The length of the CDR3 is 14 residues. The CDR3 sequence is CAWSVMQGREKLFF. CDR3 sequence (DNA): TGTGCCTGGAGTGTTATGCAGGGTCGCGAAAAACTGTTTTTT.

The gene calls are TRBV7-6 and TRBJ1-1; D call uncertain. With 5 bases removed from V and 4 bases from J, the gap between germline ends came to 11 bases. Germline lookup yields CDR1 SGHVS and CDR2 FNYEAQ. This CDR3 has 13 residues. The CDR3 sequence: CASSLSSGTEAFF. Here the CDR3 DNA reads TGTGCCAGCAGCCTATCTTCCGGCACTGAAGCTTTCTTT.

The chain employs TRBV11-3 and TRBJ2-5, with 14 bases matching TRBD2. J was trimmed by 0 bases and V by 4 bases; bases with no gene match: 13. There are 20 residues in the CDR3. The germline CDR1 and CDR2 sequences are SGHNT and YENEEA. The CDR3 DNA sequence: TGTGCCAGCAGCTCTCTCCCGGGACTAGCGGGAGACACGTACCAAGAGACCCAGTACTTC. Amino acid sequence: CASSSLPGLAGDTYQETQYF.

V usage is TRBV4-1 and J usage is TRBJ2-5; a possible D gene is TRBD2 (5 bases). The CDR3 sequence is 14 residues long. Trimming removed 5 bases at V and 0 bases at J, with 10 bases between. From germline, CDR1 is MGHRA and CDR2 YSYEKL. The CDR3 loop is CASSGRAYQETQYF. CDR3 bases: TGCGCCAGCAGCGGGCGGGCGTACCAAGAGACCCAGTACTTC.

The chain is built from TRBV7-9 and TRBJ2-5; 8 bases agree with TRBD1. The CDR3 has 15 amino acids. The V and J ends lost 5 bases and 4 bases, in that order; junction bases with no gene match: 9. Germline CDR1 and CDR2: SEHNR and FQNEAQ (reference sequence). The CDR3 DNA follows: TGTGCCAGCAGCACCGTTACGGACAGGGCAGAGACCCAGTACTTC. Residues: CASSTVTDRAETQYF.

This sequence joins TRBV6-5 and TRBJ2-7; 7 bases are a match to TRBD2. Germline values: CDR1 MNHEY, CDR2 SVGAGI. V dropped 4 bases and J dropped 5; count of bases not matched to a gene: 11. The CDR3 runs 15 residues. The CDR3 is CASSFLAESPHEQYF. The DNA of the CDR3 is TGTGCCAGCAGTTTTCTAGCGGAGTCCCCCCACGAGCAGTACTTC.

The CDR3 loop reads CASSQGLRELTYEQYF. In DNA, the CDR3 is TGCGCCAGCAGCCAAGGTTTGCGGGAGTTAACTTACGAGCAGTACTTC. The chain employs TRBV4-3 and TRBJ2-7, with 7 bases lining up with TRBD2. This CDR3 spans 16 amino acids. Germline V gene data show CDR1 as LGHNA and CDR2 as YSLEER. V lost 1 base and J lost 4; bases outside the gene matches: 10.